The next 15 T cell receptor beta chains were all read from a single sample in a study of T cell repertoires in cytomegalovirus infection. One entry per CDR3 protein, called by TCRdb with MiXCR from the reads. The sample shows around 130,000 distinct CDR3 sequences, 20% to 30% of them seen only once. The antigens these receptors bind are not known. Material for sequencing was PBMCs, sequenced either directly or after in vitro stimulation (not recorded which). Receptors were obtained from a human donor in good health (CMV status not recorded). Some clones in this sample may be carry-over from other donors' samples.

The chain joins TRBV6-6 to TRBJ2-5, with TRBD2 identical over 10 bases. This CDR3 spans 17 amino acids. Germline values: CDR1 MNHNY, CDR2 SVGAGI (reference sequence). The trim removed 7 bases at V and 5 bases at J, leaving 16 bases unmatched. CDR3 bases: TGTGCCAGCACCCGAAGCCAGCGGGAGGGCCTTGGGGAGACCCAGTACTTC. Translating it yields CASTRSQREGLGETQYF.

The chain combines TRBV10-3 with TRBJ2-4; a weak D match, TRBD2 (5 bases). The CDR3 extends over 17 amino acids. From germline, CDR1 is ENHRY and CDR2 SYGVKD. Trimming shortened V by 3 bases and J by 0 bases, and 15 bases separated the two germline ends. The CDR3: CAISDHGKMLAKNIQYF. CDR3 DNA sequence: TGTGCCATCAGTGACCACGGGAAGATGCTAGCCAAAAACATTCAGTACTTC.

This rearrangement joins TRBV6-1 to TRBJ2-5; D possibly corresponds to TRBD2 (6 bases). Trimming pared 1 base from V and 5 bases from J, leaving 14 bases between. The CDR3 runs to 15 residues. Germline values: CDR1 MNHNS, CDR2 SASEGT. The CDR3 here is CASSEGLDYSETQYF. In DNA, the CDR3 is TGTGCCAGCAGTGAAGGACTAGATTATTCGGAGACCCAGTACTTC.

About this clonotype itself: This may arise from a read error, as a much more abundant clone is one base away. This chain links TRBV29-1 with TRBJ1-2, with D possibly TRBD1 on 5 matching bases. The CDR3 is made up of 15 amino acids. Trimming removed 7 bases at V and 8 bases at J, with 26 bases between. Germline V gene sequence: CDR1 SQVTM, CDR2 ANQGSEA. Here the CDR3 reads CSAFPSRTGDRGYTF. In nucleotides, the CDR3 is TGCAGCGCTTTTCCCTCCCGGACCGGGGACCGAGGCTACACCTTC.

The sample holds a few counts of this clonotype. The rearrangement uses TRBV4-3 and TRBJ2-7; no definite D call. V lost 0 bases and J 0 bases, leaving 9 bases between the germline ends. CDR1 is LGHNA, CDR2 YSLEER, per germline. The CDR3 sequence is 15 residues long. This CDR3 reads CASSQDDVSSYEQYF. CDR3 coding DNA: TGCGCCAGCAGCCAAGACGACGTGAGCTCCTACGAGCAGTACTTC.

This clonotype has ten or more counts. V usage is TRBV7-9 and J usage is TRBJ2-7; the D is unclear. V lost 6 bases and J lost 5, with 11 bases in between. CDR3 size: 12 residues. Germline lookup yields CDR1 SEHNR and CDR2 FQNEAQ (reference sequence). The CDR3 loop is CASSPAPHEQYF. CDR3 bases: TGTGCCAGCAGTCCAGCGCCCCACGAGCAGTACTTC.

The sample holds a few counts of this clonotype. Relative to the germline gene, one junction end is altered; a read error may explain this. The CDR3 is CASSQGLAGVRSYEQYF. DNA of the CDR3: TGTGCCAGCAGCCAGGGACTAGCGGGAGTACGCTCCTACGAGCAGTACTTC. The V gene is TRBV4-1, the J gene TRBJ2-7, with 14 bases fitting TRBD2. Germline V gene lookup returns CDR1 MGHRA and CDR2 YSYEKL. The CDR3 is 17 residues long.

This clonotype was seen more than once but under ten times. The genes are TRBV7-9 and TRBJ2-5, with unresolved D. V was pared by 4 bases and J by 3 bases, with 12 bases between. Germline CDR1 reads SEHNR; CDR2 reads FQNEAQ (reference sequence). The CDR3 runs 14 residues. CDR3 in DNA: TGTGCCAGCAGCTCCGCGACGGCGGAAGAGACCCAGTACTTC. This gives the protein CASSSATAEETQYF.

V gene TRBV7-9 combines with J gene TRBJ2-5; TRBD1 aligns across 9 bases. Germline-derived CDR1 and CDR2 are SEHNR and FQNEAQ (reference sequence). After removal of 6 bases from V and 4 bases from J, the junction contained 9 bases not matched to a gene. The CDR3 consists of 15 residues. DNA of the CDR3: TGTGCCAGCAGTTCCGGACAGGGGACGTTAGAGACCCAGTACTTC. Encoded protein: CASSSGQGTLETQYF.

The rearrangement uses TRBV19 and TRBJ1-1, with 7 bases aligning to TRBD1. This CDR3 spans 13 amino acids. Trimming took 6 bases from V and 5 from J; bases not matched to a gene: 6. Germline values: CDR1 LNHDA, CDR2 SQIVND (reference sequence). The CDR3 sequence is CASSPQGETEAFF. The CDR3 coding sequence is TGTGCCAGTAGCCCCCAGGGGGAGACTGAAGCTTTCTTT.

The chain recombines TRBV5-1 with TRBJ2-3; 8 nucleotides match TRBD1. The germline V gene has CDR1 SGHRS and CDR2 YFSETQ. With V trimmed by 5 bases and J by 0 bases, 14 bases remained unmatched. CDR3 length equals 18 residues. CDR3 DNA sequence: TGCGCCAGCAGTCGGGTGGCAGGGGGCGTCTCTAGCACAGATACGCAGTATTTT. Residues: CASSRVAGGVSSTDTQYF.

This clonotype was seen a few times. V and J are TRBV6-5 and TRBJ2-7; the match to TRBD1 covers 8 bases. The CDR3 sequence is 12 residues long. Losses at the gene ends were 7 bases for V and 6 bases for J; bases not matched to a gene: 5. Looked up from germline, CDR1 is MNHEY and CDR2 is SVGAGI. The CDR3 loop is CASNGQGSEQYF. The CDR3 DNA follows: TGTGCCAGCAACGGACAGGGTTCCGAGCAGTACTTC.

This clonotype appeared many times. V gene TRBV27 combines with J gene TRBJ2-1; 11 bases align to TRBD2. This CDR3 is built from 17 residues. J gave up 2 bases and V 2 bases, and 5 bases lay outside the gene matches. CDR1 MNHEY and CDR2 SMNVEV come from the germline V gene (reference sequence). CDR3 nucleotides: TGTGCCAGCAGTTTAGGTAGCGGGAGGGGCGCCTACAATGAGCAGTTCTTC. It encodes CASSLGSGRGAYNEQFF.

This clonotype was seen more than once but under ten times. The chain employs TRBV10-2 and TRBJ2-2, with 7 bases aligning to TRBD2. The CDR3 covers 15 residues. Per germline, CDR1 WSHSY and CDR2 SAAADI. J lost 8 bases, V lost 6 bases, and 12 bases had no gene match. The CDR3 loop is CASSQSGMGVGELFF. In DNA, the CDR3 is TGCGCCAGCAGCCAGAGCGGGATGGGGGTGGGGGAGCTGTTTTTT.

The sample holds many counts of this clonotype. The chain carries TRBV7-2 and TRBJ2-3; 9 bases fit TRBD1. The J segment lost 2 bases and the V segment lost 4 bases, leaving 7 bases of the junction unmatched. The CDR3 runs 16 residues. Germline CDR1 and CDR2: SGHTA and FQGNSA. DNA of the CDR3: TGTGCCAGCAGCTCGCTGACAGGGGGGGCCACAGATACGCAGTATTTT. This codes for CASSSLTGGATDTQYF.